This T cell receptor (beta chain) was documented in a study of cytotoxic CD8 clonotypes in ibrutinib-treated CLL. Whole-study context: Specimens for response were gathered following a median about twelve months of therapy, spanning 6 to 36.

Germline loops: CDR1 SGHRS, CDR2 YFSETQ. V lost 4 bases, J lost 2 bases, and 15 bases lay in between. There are 15 residues in the CDR3. The data were produced by immunoSEQ multiplex PCR, yet TCRdb's version contains in-frame clones alone and is incomplete. The sample yields about 50,000 clones, roughly 63% seen once. The chain has TRBV5-1 and TRBJ1-1; possibly TRBD1 for D (5 bases). This clonotype originated in a human donor with chronic lymphocytic leukemia. The material was PBMCs, obtained after 24 months of ibrutinib treatment. DNA for the CDR3: TGCGCCAGCAGCCCGGGGGGGACTGTTAACACTGAAGCTTTCTTT. Translated: CASSPGGTVNTEAFF.